These T cell receptor beta chains were read from a single sample in a study of cytomegalovirus exposure and HLA in healthy donors. This table comes from immunoSEQ multiplex PCR, and its TCRdb copy is limited to in-frame clones, with some not included. Of some 200,000 clones listed, 86% were seen once; the top ten hold about 7.2%. The sequencing input was PBMCs. Source of these receptors: a man aged 25-45 years in good health and CMV-seropositive. Each CDR3 is given with its conserved first and last residue. The D gene is left open where the match is weak. Part of the rows lack a size; the others show once, few, many or a class for expanded clones.

abundance,d_gene,j_gene,v_gene,CDR3nt,CDR3aa
NA,NA,TRBJ2-5,TRBV29-1,TGCAGCGCCCGGGGTCAGAGGTACCAAGAGACCCAGTACTTC,CSARGQRYQETQYF
NA,NA,TRBJ2-7,TRBV11-1,TGTGCCAGCAGCTCGGAGGGACAACCTTACGAGCAGTACTTC,CASSSEGQPYEQYF
few,TRBD1,TRBJ2-7,TRBV5-1,TGCGCCAGCAGCCCCGGGGTGGACAGGGGCGCCTACGAGCAGTACTTC,CASSPGVDRGAYEQYF
once,NA,TRBJ1-1,TRBV28,TGTGCCAGCAGTCCGGGACTGGTCGGTGGAGCTTTCTTT,CASSPGLVGGAFF
NA,TRBD1,TRBJ2-1,TRBV5-8,TGTGCCAGTACGGGAAGGGGGCTTGGTGAGCAGTTCTTC,CASTGRGLGEQFF
NA,NA,TRBJ2-2,TRBV29-1,TGCAGCACCAGTGACAGAAACACCGGGGAGCTGTTTTTT,CSTSDRNTGELFF
NA,NA,TRBJ1-5,TRBV27,TGTGCCAGCAGCCGGAATACAGGGTTAATTCAGCCCCAGCATTTT,CASSRNTGLIQPQHF
once,NA,TRBJ2-7,TRBV28,TGTGCCAGCAGTTTTCAGGACGGGAGCTCCTACGAGCAGTACTTC,CASSFQDGSSYEQYF
NA,TRBD2,TRBJ2-7,TRBV18,TGTGCCAGCTCACCCGGACTAGCGGGAGCGGGAGGGTCCTACGAGCAGTACTTC,CASSPGLAGAGGSYEQYF
few,NA,TRBJ2-7,TRBV5-1,TGCGCCAGCAGATTGGGGTCGGAGCGAGCTTACGAGCAGTACTTC,CASRLGSERAYEQYF
NA,NA,TRBJ2-7,TRBV18,TGTGCCAGCTCACCAGTGGACGATTCCTACGAGCAGTACTTC,CASSPVDDSYEQYF
NA,NA,TRBJ2-1,TRBV6-6,TGTGCCAGCGGCGGAAGCTCCTACAATGAGCAGTTCTTC,CASGGSSYNEQFF
NA,NA,TRBJ2-6,TRBV7-3,TGTGCCAGCAGCGTATACCCGGTTCGGGCACCCGTCTCTGGGGCCAACGTCCTGACTTTC,CASSVYPVRAPVSGANVLTF
NA,NA,TRBJ2-2,TRBV7-3,TGTGCCAGCAGCCGCTCGTCCTTCACCGGGGAGCTGTTTTTT,CASSRSSFTGELFF
NA,NA,TRBJ1-2,TRBV30,TGTGCCTGGAGAAGAACCATCAGGGGTAACTATGGCTACACCTTC,CAWRRTIRGNYGYTF
NA,NA,TRBJ1-2,TRBV6-1,TGTGCCAGCAGTGAACAGGGTGGCTATGGCTACACCTTC,CASSEQGGYGYTF
NA,TRBD2,TRBJ2-1,TRBV4-1,TGCGCCAGCAGCCAATTAGCGGGAGGGCCACAGTTCTTC,CASSQLAGGPQFF
NA,TRBD2,TRBJ2-1,TRBV27,TGTGCCAGCACAGCCGATTCGGGAGGGTACAATGAGCAGTTCTTC,CASTADSGGYNEQFF